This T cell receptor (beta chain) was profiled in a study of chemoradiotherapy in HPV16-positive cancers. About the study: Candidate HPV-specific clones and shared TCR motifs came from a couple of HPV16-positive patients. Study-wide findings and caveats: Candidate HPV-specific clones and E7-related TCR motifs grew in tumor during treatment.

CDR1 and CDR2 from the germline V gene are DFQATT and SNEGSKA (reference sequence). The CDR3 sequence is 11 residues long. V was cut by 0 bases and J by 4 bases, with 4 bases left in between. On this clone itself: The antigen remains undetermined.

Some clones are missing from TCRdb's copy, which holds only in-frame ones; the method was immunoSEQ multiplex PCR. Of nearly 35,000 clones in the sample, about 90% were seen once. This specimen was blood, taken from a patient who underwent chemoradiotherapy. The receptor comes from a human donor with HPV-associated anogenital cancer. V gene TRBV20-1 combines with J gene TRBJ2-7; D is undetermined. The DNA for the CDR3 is TGCAGTGCTAGAGAACAATACGAGCAGTACTTC. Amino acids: CSAREQYEQYF.